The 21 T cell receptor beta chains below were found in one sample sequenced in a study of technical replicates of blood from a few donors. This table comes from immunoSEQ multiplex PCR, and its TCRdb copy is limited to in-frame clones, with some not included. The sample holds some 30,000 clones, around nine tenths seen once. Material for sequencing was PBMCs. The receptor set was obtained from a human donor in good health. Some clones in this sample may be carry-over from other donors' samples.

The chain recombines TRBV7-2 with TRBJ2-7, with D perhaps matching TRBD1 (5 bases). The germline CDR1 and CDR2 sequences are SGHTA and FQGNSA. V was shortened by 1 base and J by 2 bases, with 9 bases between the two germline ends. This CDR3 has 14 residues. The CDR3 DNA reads TGTGCCAGCAGCTTAGAGGTGACAGCCTACGAGCAGTACTTC. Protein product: CASSLEVTAYEQYF. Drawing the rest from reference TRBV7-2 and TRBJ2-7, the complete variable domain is GAGVSQSPSNKVTEKGKDVELRCDPISGHTALYWYRQSLGQGLEFLIYFQGNSAPDKSGLPSDRFSAERTGGSVSTLTIQRTQQEDSAVYLCASSLEVTAYEQYFGPGTRLTVT.

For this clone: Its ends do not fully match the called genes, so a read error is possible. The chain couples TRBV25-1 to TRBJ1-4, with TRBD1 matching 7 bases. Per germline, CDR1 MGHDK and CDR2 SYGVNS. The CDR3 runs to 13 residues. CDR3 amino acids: CASRTGSNEKLFF. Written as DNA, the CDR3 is TGTGCCAGCAGGACAGGGTCTAACGAAAAACTGTTTTTT.

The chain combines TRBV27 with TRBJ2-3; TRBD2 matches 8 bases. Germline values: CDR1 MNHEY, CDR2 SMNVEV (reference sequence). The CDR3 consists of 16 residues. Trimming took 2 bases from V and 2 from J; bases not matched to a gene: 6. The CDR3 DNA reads TGTGCCAGCAGTTTAGGGGTTAGCGGGGCCACAGATACGCAGTATTTT. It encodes CASSLGVSGATDTQYF.

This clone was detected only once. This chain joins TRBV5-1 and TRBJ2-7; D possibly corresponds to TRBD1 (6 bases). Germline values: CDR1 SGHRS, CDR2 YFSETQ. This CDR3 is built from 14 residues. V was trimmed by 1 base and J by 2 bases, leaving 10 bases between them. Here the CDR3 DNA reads TGCGCCAGCAGCTTGAAGGACAGAGCCTACGAGCAGTACTTC. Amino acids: CASSLKDRAYEQYF.

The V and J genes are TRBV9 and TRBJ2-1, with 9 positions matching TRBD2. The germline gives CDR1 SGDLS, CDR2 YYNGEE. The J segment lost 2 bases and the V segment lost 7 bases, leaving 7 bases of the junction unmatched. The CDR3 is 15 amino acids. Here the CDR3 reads CASGPAGGPYNEQFF. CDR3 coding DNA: TGTGCCAGCGGCCCGGCGGGGGGGCCCTACAATGAGCAGTTCTTC.

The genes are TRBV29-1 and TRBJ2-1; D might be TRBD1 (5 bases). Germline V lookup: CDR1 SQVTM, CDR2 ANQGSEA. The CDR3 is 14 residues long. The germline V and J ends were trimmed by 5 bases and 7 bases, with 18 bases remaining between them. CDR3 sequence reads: CSVFYGREGNEQFF. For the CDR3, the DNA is TGCAGCGTTTTTTACGGCAGGGAAGGGAATGAGCAGTTCTTC.

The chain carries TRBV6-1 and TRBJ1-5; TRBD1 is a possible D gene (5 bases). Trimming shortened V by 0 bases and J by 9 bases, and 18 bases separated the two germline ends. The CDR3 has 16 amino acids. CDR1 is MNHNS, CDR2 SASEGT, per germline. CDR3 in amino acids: CASSEAHGGSGRPQHF. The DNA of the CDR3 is TGTGCCAGCAGTGAAGCCCACGGGGGGTCCGGGAGGCCCCAGCATTTT.

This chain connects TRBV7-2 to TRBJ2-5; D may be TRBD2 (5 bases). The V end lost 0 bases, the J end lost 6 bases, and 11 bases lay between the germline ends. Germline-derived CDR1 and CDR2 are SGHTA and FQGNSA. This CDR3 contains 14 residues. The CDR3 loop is CASSLAEGRKTQYF. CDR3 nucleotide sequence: TGTGCCAGCAGCTTAGCTGAGGGCCGGAAGACCCAGTACTTC.

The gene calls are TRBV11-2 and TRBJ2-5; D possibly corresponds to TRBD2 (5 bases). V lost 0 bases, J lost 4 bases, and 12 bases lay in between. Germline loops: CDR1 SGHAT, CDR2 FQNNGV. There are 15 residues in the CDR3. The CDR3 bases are TGTGCCAGCAGCTTAGAGACGGGGATCGGAGAGACCCAGTACTTC. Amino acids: CASSLETGIGETQYF.

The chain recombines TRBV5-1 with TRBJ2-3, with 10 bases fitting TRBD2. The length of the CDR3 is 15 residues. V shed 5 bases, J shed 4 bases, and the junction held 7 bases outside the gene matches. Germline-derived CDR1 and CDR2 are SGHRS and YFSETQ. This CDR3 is CASSLTSGSADTQYF. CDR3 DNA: TGCGCCAGCAGTTTGACTAGCGGGTCAGCAGATACGCAGTATTTT.

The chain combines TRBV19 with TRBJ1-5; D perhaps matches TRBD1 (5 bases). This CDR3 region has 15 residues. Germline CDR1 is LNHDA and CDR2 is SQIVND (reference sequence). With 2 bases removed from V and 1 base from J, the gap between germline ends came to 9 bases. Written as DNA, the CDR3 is TGTGCCAGTAGTATAAGGTCAGGGAGCAATCAGCCCCAGCATTTT. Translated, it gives CASSIRSGSNQPQHF.

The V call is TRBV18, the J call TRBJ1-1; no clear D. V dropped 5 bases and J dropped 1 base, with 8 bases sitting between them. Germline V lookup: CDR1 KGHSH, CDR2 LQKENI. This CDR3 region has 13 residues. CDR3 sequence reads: CASSGLRNTEAFF. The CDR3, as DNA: TGTGCCAGCTCAGGGCTCCGGAACACTGAAGCTTTCTTT. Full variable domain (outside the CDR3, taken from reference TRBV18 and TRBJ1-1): NAGVMQNPRHLVRRRGQEARLRCSPMKGHSHVYWYRQLPEEGLKFMVYLQKENIIDESGMPKERFSAEFPKEGPSILRIQQVVRGDSAAYFCASSGLRNTEAFFGQGTRLTVV.

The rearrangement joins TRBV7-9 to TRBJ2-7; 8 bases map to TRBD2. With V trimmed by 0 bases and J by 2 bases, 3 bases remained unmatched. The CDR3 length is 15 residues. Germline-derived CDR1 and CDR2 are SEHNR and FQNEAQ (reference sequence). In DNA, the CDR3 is TGTGCCAGCAGCTTAGCGTTAGCGGGACCCTACGAGCAGTACTTC. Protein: CASSLALAGPYEQYF.

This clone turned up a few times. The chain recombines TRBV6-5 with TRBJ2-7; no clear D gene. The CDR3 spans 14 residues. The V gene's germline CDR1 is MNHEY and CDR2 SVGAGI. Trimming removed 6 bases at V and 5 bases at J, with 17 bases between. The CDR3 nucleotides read TGTGCCAGCAGGCTTATCGTGGGCCATAACGAGCAGTACTTC. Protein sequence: CASRLIVGHNEQYF.

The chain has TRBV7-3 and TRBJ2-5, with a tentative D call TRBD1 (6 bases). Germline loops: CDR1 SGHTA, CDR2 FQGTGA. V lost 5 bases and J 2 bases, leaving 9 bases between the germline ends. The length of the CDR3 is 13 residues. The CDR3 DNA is TGTGCCAGCAGCGCACAGGGTCAAGAGACCCAGTACTTC. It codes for CASSAQGQETQYF.

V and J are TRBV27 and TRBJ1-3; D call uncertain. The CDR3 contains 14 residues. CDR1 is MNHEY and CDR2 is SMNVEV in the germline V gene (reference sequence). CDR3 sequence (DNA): TGTGGAAGAGGGTTGGTACACTCTGGAAACACCATATATTTT. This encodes CGRGLVHSGNTIYF.

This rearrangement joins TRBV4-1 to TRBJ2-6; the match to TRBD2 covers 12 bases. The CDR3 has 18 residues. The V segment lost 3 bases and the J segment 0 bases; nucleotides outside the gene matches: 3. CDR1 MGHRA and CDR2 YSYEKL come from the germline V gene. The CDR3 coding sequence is TGCGCCAGCAGCCAGGGACTAGCGGGTTTCTCTGGGGCCAACGTCCTGACTTTC. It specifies CASSQGLAGFSGANVLTF.

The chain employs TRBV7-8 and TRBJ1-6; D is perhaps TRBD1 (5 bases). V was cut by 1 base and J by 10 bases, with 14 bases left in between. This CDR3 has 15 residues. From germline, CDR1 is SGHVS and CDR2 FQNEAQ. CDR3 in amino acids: CASSLGGGQGSPLHF. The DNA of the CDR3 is TGTGCCAGCAGCTTAGGGGGGGGTCAGGGATCACCCCTCCACTTT.

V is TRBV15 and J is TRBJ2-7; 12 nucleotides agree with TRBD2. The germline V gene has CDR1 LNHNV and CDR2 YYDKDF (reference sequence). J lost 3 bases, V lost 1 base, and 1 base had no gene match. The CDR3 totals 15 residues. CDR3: CATSRGTSGNYEQYF. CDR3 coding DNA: TGTGCCACCAGCAGAGGGACTAGCGGGAACTACGAGCAGTACTTC.

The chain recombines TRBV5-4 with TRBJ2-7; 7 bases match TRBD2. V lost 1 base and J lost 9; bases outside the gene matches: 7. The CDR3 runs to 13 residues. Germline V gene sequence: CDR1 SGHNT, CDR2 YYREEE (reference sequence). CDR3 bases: TGTGCCAGCAGCTTGAGTACAGGCGGGGGGCAGTACTTC. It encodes CASSLSTGGGQYF.

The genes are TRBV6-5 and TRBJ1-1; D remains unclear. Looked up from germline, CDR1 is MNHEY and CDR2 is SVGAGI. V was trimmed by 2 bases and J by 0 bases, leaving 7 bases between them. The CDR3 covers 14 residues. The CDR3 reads CASSYGRVNTEAFF. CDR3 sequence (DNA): TGTGCCAGCAGTTACGGGCGGGTGAACACTGAAGCTTTCTTT.